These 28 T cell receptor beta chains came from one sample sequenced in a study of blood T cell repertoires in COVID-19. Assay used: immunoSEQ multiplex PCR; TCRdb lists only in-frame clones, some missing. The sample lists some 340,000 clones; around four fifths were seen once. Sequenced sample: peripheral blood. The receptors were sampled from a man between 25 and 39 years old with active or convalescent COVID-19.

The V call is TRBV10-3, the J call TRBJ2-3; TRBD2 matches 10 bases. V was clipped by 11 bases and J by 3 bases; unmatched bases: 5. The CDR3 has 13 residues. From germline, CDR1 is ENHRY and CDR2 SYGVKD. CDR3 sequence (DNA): TGTGCCGTAGAGCGGGAGGGGACAGATACGCAGTATTTT. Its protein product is CAVEREGTDTQYF.

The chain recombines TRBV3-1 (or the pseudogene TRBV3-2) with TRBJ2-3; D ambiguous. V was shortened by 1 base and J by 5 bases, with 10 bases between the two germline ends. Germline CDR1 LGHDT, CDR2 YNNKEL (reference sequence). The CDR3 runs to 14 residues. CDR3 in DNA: TGTGCCAGCAGCCAAGCTTCGCGGAGAGATACGCAGTATTTT. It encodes CASSQASRRDTQYF.

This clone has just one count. CDR3 region: CATEQRGNYGYTF. The CDR3 region has the DNA TGTGCCACCGAGCAGAGGGGGAACTATGGCTACACCTTC. The rearrangement uses TRBV19 and TRBJ1-2; D is possibly TRBD1 (6 bases). The CDR3 extends over 13 amino acids. Trimming shortened V by 10 bases and J by 2 bases, and 14 bases separated the two germline ends. The germline CDR1 and CDR2 sequences are LNHDA and SQIVND (reference sequence).

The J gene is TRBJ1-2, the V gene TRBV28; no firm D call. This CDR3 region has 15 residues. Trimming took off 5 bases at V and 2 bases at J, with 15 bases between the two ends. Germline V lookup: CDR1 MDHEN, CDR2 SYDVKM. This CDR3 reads CASSPSRDYNYGYTF. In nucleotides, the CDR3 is TGTGCCAGCAGTCCCTCGAGGGATTACAACTATGGCTACACCTTC.

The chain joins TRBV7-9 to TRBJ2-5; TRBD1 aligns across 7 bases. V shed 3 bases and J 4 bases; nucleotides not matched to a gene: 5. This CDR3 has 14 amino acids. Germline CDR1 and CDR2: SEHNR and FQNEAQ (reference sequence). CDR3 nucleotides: TGTGCCAGCAGCTTCACAGGGGTTGGAGAGACCCAGTACTTC. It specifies CASSFTGVGETQYF.

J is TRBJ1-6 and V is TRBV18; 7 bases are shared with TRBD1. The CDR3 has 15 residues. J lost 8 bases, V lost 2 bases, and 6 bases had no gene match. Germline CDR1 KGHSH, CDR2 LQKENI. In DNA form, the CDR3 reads TGTGCCAGCTCACCAGGAGGGGGCTTGGATTCACCCCTCCACTTT. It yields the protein CASSPGGGLDSPLHF. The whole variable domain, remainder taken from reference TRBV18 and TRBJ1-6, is NAGVMQNPRHLVRRRGQEARLRCSPMKGHSHVYWYRQLPEEGLKFMVYLQKENIIDESGMPKERFSAEFPKEGPSILRIQQVVRGDSAAYFCASSPGGGLDSPLHFGNGTRLTVT.

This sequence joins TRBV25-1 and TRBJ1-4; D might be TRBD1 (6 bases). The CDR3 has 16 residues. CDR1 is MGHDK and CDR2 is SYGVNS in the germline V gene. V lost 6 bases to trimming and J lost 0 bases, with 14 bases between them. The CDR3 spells CASSGGAIATNEKLFF. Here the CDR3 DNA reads TGTGCCAGCAGCGGGGGGGCGATTGCAACTAATGAAAAACTGTTTTTT.

The CDR3 nucleotides are TGTGCCAGCAGCAGGGGAGCGTCCAATTCACCCCTCCACTTT. Its protein product is CASSRGASNSPLHF. The V and J genes are TRBV2 and TRBJ1-6, with D perhaps TRBD1 (6 bases). V was shortened by 6 bases and J by 7 bases, with 13 bases between the two germline ends. CDR1 and CDR2 (germline): SNHLY, FYNNEI. CDR3 length: 14 residues.

The CDR3 coding sequence is TGCGCCAGCAGCCAAGACCCCCCCGGGAACACCGGGGAGCTGTTTTTT. Protein: CASSQDPPGNTGELFF. The chain is built from TRBV4-3 and TRBJ2-2; no clear D gene. The CDR3 loop spans 16 amino acids. V was clipped by 0 bases and J by 1 base, with 9 bases between them. Germline V gene sequence: CDR1 LGHNA, CDR2 YSLEER.

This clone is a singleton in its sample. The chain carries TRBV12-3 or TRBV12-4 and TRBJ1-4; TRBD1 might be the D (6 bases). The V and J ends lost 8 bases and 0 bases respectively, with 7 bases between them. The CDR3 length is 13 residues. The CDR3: CASGGATNEKLFF. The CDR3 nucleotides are TGTGCCAGCGGGGGCGCAACTAATGAAAAACTGTTTTTT.

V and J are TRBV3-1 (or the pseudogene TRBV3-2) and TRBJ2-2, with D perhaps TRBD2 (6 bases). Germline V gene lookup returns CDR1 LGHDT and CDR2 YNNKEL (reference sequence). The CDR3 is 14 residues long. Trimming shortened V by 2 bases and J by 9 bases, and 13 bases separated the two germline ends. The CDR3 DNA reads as TGTGCCAGCAGCCAAACTGGCGGGGTTAGGGAGCTGTTTTTT. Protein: CASSQTGGVRELFF.

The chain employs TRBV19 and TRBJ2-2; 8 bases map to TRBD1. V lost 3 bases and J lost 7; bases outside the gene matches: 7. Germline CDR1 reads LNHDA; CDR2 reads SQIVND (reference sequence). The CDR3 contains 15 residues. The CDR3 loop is CASSMVDRAVGELFF. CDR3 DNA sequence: TGTGCCAGTAGTATGGTGGACAGGGCGGTCGGGGAGCTGTTTTTT.

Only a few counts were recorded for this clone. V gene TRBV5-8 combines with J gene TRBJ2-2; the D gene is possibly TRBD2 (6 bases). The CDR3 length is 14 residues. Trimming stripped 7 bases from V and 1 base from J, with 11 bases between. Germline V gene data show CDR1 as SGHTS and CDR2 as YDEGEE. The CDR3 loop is CASYRRGNTGELFF. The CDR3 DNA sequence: TGTGCCAGCTACAGGCGGGGGAACACCGGGGAGCTGTTTTTT.

The CDR3 reads CASRGIGGYGYTF. Here the CDR3 DNA reads TGCGCCAGCAGGGGCATAGGGGGCTATGGCTACACCTTC. The rearrangement uses TRBV4-1 and TRBJ1-2; the D gene is possibly TRBD1 (6 bases). Germline CDR1 and CDR2: MGHRA and YSYEKL. The V end was cut by 6 bases, the J end by 4 bases, with 12 bases between. CDR3 length: 13 amino acids.

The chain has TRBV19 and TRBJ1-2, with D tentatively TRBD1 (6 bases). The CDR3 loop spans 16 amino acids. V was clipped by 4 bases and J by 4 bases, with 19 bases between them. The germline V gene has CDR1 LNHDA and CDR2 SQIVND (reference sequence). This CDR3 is CASSTIQQGRGYGYTF. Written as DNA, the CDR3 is TGTGCCAGTAGTACAATACAACAGGGTCGGGGCTATGGCTACACCTTC.

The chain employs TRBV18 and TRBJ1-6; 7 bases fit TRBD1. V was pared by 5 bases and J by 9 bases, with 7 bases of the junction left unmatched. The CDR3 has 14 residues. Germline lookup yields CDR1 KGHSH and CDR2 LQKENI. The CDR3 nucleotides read TGTGCCAGCTCATCCCGGGACAGTGGTTCACCCCTCCACTTT. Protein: CASSSRDSGSPLHF.

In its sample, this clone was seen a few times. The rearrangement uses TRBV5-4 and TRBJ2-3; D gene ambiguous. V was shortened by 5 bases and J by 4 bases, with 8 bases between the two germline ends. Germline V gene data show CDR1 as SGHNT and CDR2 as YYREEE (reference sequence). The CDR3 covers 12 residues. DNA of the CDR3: TGTGCCAGCAGTTTCCTAGCAGATACGCAGTATTTT. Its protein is CASSFLADTQYF.

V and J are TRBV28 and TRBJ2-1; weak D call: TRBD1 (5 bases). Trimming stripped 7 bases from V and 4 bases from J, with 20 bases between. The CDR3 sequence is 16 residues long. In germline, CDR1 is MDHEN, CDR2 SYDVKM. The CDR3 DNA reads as TGTGCCAGCATCCCACAGGTAGTGGCGGATTACAATGAGCAGTTCTTC. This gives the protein CASIPQVVADYNEQFF.

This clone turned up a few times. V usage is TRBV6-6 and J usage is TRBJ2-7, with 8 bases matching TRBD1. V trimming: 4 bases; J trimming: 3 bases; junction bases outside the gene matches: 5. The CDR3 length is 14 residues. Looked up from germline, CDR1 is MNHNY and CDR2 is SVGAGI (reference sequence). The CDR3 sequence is CASSWTGTDYEQYF. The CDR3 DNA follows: TGTGCCAGCAGTTGGACAGGGACCGACTACGAGCAGTACTTC.

The chain's CDR3 is CASSTRPGITLAKNIQYF. The CDR3 DNA reads as TGTGCCAGCAGCACCCGACCCGGGATCACTCTAGCCAAAAACATTCAGTACTTC. The rearrangement links TRBV5-4 to TRBJ2-4; the D gene is possibly TRBD2 (5 bases). The germline CDR1 and CDR2 sequences are SGHNT and YYREEE (reference sequence). V lost 4 bases to trimming and J lost 0 bases, with 20 bases between them. This CDR3 has 18 amino acids.

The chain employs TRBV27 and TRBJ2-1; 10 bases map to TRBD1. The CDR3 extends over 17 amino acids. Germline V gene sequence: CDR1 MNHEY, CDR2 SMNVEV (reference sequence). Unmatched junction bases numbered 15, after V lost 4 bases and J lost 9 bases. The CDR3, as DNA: TGTGCCAGCAGTTCCATCCGTCCCGGGACAGGGGCGGGTGAGCAGTTCTTC. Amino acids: CASSSIRPGTGAGEQFF.

This chain's CDR3 is CASSQRTGGTDTQYF. The CDR3 DNA reads TGCGCCAGCAGTCAACGAACGGGGGGGACAGATACGCAGTATTTT. This chain joins TRBV23-1 and TRBJ2-3, with 8 positions matching TRBD2. TRBV23-1 has ORF status, its function being uncertain. Trimming cost V 2 bases and J 3 bases; bases outside gene matches: 4. The CDR3 extends over 15 amino acids.

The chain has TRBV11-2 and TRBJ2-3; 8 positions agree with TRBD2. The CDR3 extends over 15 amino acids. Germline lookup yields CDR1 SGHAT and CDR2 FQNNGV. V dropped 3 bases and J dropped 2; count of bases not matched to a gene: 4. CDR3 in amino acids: CASSFGRGVTDTQYF. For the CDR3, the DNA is TGTGCCAGCAGCTTCGGGCGGGGGGTCACAGATACGCAGTATTTT.

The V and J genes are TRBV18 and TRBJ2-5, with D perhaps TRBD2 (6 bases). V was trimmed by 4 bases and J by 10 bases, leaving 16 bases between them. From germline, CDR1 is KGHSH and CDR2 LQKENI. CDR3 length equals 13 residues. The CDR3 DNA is TGTGCCAGCTCACGTCAGGAATCCGGGGGCCAGTACTTC. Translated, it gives CASSRQESGGQYF.

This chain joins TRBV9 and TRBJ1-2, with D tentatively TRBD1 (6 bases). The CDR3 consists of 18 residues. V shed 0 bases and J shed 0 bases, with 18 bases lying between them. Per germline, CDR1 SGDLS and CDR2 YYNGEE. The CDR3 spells CASSVAVGGAGANYGYTF. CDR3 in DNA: TGTGCCAGCAGCGTAGCGGTTGGGGGCGCAGGGGCTAACTATGGCTACACCTTC.

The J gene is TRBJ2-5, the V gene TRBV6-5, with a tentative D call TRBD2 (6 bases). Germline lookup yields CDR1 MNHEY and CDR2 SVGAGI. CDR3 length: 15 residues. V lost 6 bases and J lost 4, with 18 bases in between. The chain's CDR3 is CASSTRDSLAETQYF. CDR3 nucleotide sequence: TGTGCCAGCAGCACCCGGGACTCCCTTGCAGAGACCCAGTACTTC.

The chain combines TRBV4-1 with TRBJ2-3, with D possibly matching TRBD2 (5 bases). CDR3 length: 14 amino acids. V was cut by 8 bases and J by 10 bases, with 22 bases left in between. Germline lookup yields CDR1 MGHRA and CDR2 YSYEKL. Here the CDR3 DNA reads TGCGCCAGCTCTCCGGACTCCCTAACCTGGTCGCAGTATTTT. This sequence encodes CASSPDSLTWSQYF.

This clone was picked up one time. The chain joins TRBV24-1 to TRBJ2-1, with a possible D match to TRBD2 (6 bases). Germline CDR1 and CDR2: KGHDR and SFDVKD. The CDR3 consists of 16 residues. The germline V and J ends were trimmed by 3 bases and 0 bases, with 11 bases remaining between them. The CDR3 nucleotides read TGTGCCACCAGTGATCCCTTGGGAGGCTCCTACAATGAGCAGTTCTTC. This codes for CATSDPLGGSYNEQFF.